This T cell receptor beta chain was sequenced in a study of blood T cells in healthy people across ages. CDR3 length: 16 residues. Germline CDR1 LGHNA, CDR2 YNFKEQ. The ends were cut back, 4 bases at V and 4 bases at J, with 16 bases in the middle. With a J-beta primer mix and a sample-barcoded 5' primer, a second PCR ran about 6 to 11 cycles. A template-switch adaptor containing 12 random nucleotides labeled each cDNA molecule. TCRdb processed the 5' RACE reads anew with MiXCR; each CDR3 protein has one entry. The sample records roughly 1,500,000 distinct CDR3 sequences, 40% to 50% being singletons. The rearrangement links TRBV4-2 to TRBJ1-4; TRBD1 might be the D (5 bases). Sequences were obtained from blood. The source is a woman aged 18-29 years in good health. This chain's CDR3 is CASSRTLTESNEKLFF. CDR3 in DNA: TGTGCCAGCAGCCGGACCCTGACAGAAAGTAATGAAAAACTGTTTTTT.